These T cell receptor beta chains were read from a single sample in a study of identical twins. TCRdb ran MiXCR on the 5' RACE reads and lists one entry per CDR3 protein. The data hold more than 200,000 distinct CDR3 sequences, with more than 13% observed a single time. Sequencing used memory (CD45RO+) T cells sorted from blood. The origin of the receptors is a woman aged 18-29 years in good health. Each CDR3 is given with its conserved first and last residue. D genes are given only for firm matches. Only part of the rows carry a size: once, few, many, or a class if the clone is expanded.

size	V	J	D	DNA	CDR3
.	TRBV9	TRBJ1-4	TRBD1	TGTGCCAGCAGCGGACGGGACAGGGCCTCCGGGAGGGAAAAACTGTTTTTT	CASSGRDRASGREKLFF
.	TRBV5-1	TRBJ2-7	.	TGCGCCAGCAGCTTGGTTGGTTTGTCAGGTAACGAGCAGTACTTC	CASSLVGLSGNEQYF
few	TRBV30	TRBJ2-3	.	TGTGCCTGGAGTTCCACGGTTCGCCTCACAGATACGCAGTATTTT	CAWSSTVRLTDTQYF
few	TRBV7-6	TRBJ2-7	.	TGTGCCAGCAGCTTAGATCTGGCGGGAACCTACGAGCAGTACTTC	CASSLDLAGTYEQYF
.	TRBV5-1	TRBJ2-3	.	TGCGCCAGCAGCCCTTGGCGGGCCGGAGATACGCAGTATTTT	CASSPWRAGDTQYF
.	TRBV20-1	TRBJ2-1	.	TGCAGTGCTAGAAGCGGCGGGCTCGTATACAATGAGCAGTTCTTC	CSARSGGLVYNEQFF
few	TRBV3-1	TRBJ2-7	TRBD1	TGTGCCAGCAGCCAAGATCGACAGGGCAAGTACTTC	CASSQDRQGKYF
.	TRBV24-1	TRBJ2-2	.	TGTGCCACCAGTGATTCGAGGGGTATGGGGGAGCTGTTTTTT	CATSDSRGMGELFF
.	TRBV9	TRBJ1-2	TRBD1	TGTGCCAGCAGCGAGACCGGACAGGGGAGTTACACCTTC	CASSETGQGSYTF
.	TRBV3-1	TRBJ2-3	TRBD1	TGTGCCAGCAGCCAAGGGGGACAGCGAAGCACAGATACGCAGTATTTT	CASSQGGQRSTDTQYF
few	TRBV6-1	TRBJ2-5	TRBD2	TGTGCCAGCAGTAATAGCGGGGGAGGGACCCAGTACTTC	CASSNSGGGTQYF
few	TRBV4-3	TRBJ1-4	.	TGCGCCAGCAGCCCCCTGGTTGGTGAAAAACTGTTTTTT	CASSPLVGEKLFF
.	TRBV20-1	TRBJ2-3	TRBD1	TGCAGTACCGAGAGTGCCGGGACAGGACGCACAGATACGCAGTATTTT	CSTESAGTGRTDTQYF
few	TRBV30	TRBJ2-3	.	TGTGCCTGGAAAGGGTGGCGGGCAAGCACAGATACGCAGTATTTT	CAWKGWRASTDTQYF
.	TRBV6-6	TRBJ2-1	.	TGTGCCAGCTCCGACGGGACCAATGAGCAGTTCTTC	CASSDGTNEQFF
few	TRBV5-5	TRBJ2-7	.	TGTGCCAGCAGCCCAGGGGGAGGAACTTACGAGCAGTACTTC	CASSPGGGTYEQYF
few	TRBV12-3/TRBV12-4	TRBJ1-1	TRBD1	TGTGCCAGCAGCCGTGCAGGGGGCACTGAAGCTTTCTTT	CASSRAGGTEAFF
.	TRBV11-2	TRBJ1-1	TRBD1	TGTGCCAGCAGCTTAGGATGGAGGGGACAGGGTACCTTGAACACTGAAGCTTTCTTT	CASSLGWRGQGTLNTEAFF
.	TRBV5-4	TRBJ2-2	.	TGTGCCAGCAGGGGGGACTTGAACACCGGGGAGCTGTTTTTT	CASRGDLNTGELFF
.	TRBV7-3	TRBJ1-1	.	TGTGCCAGCAGCTTTCCCGTCCCGAGCAACGGAAACACTGAAGCTTTCTTT	CASSFPVPSNGNTEAFF
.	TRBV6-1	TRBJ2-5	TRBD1	TGTGCCAGCAGGGGGACAGCCCAAGAGACCCAGTACTTC	CASRGTAQETQYF
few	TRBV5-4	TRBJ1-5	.	TGTGCCAGCAGCTCTATGGATAGCAATCAGCCCCAGCATTTT	CASSSMDSNQPQHF
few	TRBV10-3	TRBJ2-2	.	TGTGCCATCAGTGAGAATACAGGAGGAAGGACCGGGGAGCTGTTTTTT	CAISENTGGRTGELFF
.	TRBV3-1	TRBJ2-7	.	TGTGCCAGCAGCCTCAAACTCCCCCTCGGGCGGAGCGTATTTTCGATTCTGTACTTC	CASSLKLPLGRSVFSILYF
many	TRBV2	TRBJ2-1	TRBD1	TGTGCCAGCAGATTTTCCGGGACAGGGGTGGTCTCCTACAATGAGCAGTTCTTC	CASRFSGTGVVSYNEQFF
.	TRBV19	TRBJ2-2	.	TGTGCCAGTCCAGCCGGGAACACCGGGGAGCTGTGTTTT	CASPAGNTGELCF
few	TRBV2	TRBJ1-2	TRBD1	TGTGCCAGCAGTGATCCGGGACAGGGAAACTATGGCTACACCTTC	CASSDPGQGNYGYTF
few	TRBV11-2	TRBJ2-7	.	TGTGCCAGCAGCTTAGGACTGACAGGCAACCACTACGAGCAGTACTTC	CASSLGLTGNHYEQYF
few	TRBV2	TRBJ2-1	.	TGTGCCAGAAATAGTCAGGGTACCGGGGAGCAGTTCTTC	CARNSQGTGEQFF